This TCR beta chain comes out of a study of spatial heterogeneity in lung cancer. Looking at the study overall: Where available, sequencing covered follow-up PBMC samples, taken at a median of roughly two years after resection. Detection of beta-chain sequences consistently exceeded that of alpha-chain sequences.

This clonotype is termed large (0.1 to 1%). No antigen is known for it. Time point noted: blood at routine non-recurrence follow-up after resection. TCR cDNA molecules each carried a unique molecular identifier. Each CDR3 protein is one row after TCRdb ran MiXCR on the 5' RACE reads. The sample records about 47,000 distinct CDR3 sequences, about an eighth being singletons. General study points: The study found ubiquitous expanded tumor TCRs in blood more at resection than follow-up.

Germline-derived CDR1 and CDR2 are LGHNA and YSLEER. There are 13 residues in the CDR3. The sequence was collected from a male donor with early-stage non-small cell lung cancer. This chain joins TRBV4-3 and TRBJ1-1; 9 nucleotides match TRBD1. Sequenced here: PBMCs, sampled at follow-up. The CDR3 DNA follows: TGCCAACAAACAGGGGGCGAGGGAACTGAAGCTTTCTTT. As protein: CQQTGGEGTEAFF.